The 24 T cell receptor beta chains reported below all come from one sample, sequenced in a study of cytomegalovirus exposure and HLA in healthy donors. Vbeta (60) and Jbeta (13) primers were used in the PCR. TCRdb's copy holds only in-frame clones and misses some; the assay was immunoSEQ multiplex PCR. The sample includes 150,000 or so clones, around two thirds of them seen just once. Sequencing was performed on PBMCs. These receptor sequences come from a woman younger than 35 in good health and CMV-seronegative.

This chain joins TRBV19 and TRBJ2-1; TRBD2 matches 14 bases. Germline loops: CDR1 LNHDA, CDR2 SQIVND (reference sequence). V gave up 6 bases and J gave up 7 bases; unmatched junction bases: 8. This CDR3 contains 16 residues. CDR3 DNA: TGTGCCAGTAGCCCCACCGGGACTAGCGGGAGTAATGAGCAGTTCTTC. It encodes CASSPTGTSGSNEQFF. The full variable domain, with the rest looked up from reference TRBV19 and TRBJ2-1, is DGGITQSPKYLFRKEGQNVTLSCEQNLNHDAMYWYRQDPGQGLRLIYYSQIVNDFQKGDIAEGYSVSREKKESFPLTVTSAQKNPTAFYLCASSPTGTSGSNEQFFGPGTRLTVL.

V gene TRBV7-2 combines with J gene TRBJ1-1, with TRBD1 as a possible D gene (5 bases). V was clipped by 1 base and J by 0 bases, with 9 bases between them. CDR1 and CDR2 from the germline V gene are SGHTA and FQGNSA. The CDR3 is 15 residues long. The CDR3 DNA is TGTGCCAGCAGCTTAGTAGGACACATGAACACTGAAGCTTTCTTT. Encoded protein: CASSLVGHMNTEAFF.

This chain uses TRBV7-9 with TRBJ1-1, with unresolved D. The V end lost 2 bases, the J end lost 3 bases, and 7 bases lay between the germline ends. Per germline, CDR1 SEHNR and CDR2 FQNEAQ (reference sequence). The CDR3 totals 13 residues. As DNA, the CDR3 is TGTGCCAGCAGCTTATTCGGGGACACTGAAGCTTTCTTT. Translated, it gives CASSLFGDTEAFF.

This clone has a handful of counts. V is TRBV5-1 and J is TRBJ2-5; 9 bases agree with TRBD2. Germline CDR1 SGHRS, CDR2 YFSETQ. The junction had 4 bases not matched to a gene; V was cut back by 0 bases and J by 4 bases. The CDR3 has 15 amino acids. CDR3 bases: TGCGCCAGCAGCTTGGCGCCTAGCGGGGTAGAGACCCAGTACTTC. Its protein product is CASSLAPSGVETQYF.

The gene calls are TRBV25-1 and TRBJ2-5, with 9 bases identical to TRBD1. The CDR3 extends over 15 amino acids. Trimming took 4 bases from V and 4 from J; bases not matched to a gene: 7. Germline loops: CDR1 MGHDK, CDR2 SYGVNS. The CDR3, as DNA: TGTGCCAGCAGTGCGGACAGGGGCGGTGGAGAGACCCAGTACTTC. This codes for CASSADRGGGETQYF.

The chain combines TRBV28 with TRBJ1-1, with a possible D match to TRBD1 (5 bases). The CDR3 has 17 residues. V was cut by 5 bases and J by 2 bases, with 21 bases left in between. Per the germline V gene, CDR1 is MDHEN and CDR2 is SYDVKM. The CDR3 reads CASSAGAGSGRNTEAFF. The CDR3, as DNA: TGTGCCAGCAGTGCGGGAGCTGGCTCGGGACGAAACACTGAAGCTTTCTTT.

The chain employs TRBV7-2 and TRBJ1-5; D gene unclear. This CDR3 has 14 residues. V lost 2 bases, J lost 1 base, and 6 bases lay in between. The germline V gene encodes CDR1 SGHTA and CDR2 FQGNSA. The CDR3 is CASSLKPSNQPQHF. The CDR3 DNA follows: TGTGCCAGCAGCTTAAAGCCCAGCAATCAGCCCCAGCATTTT.

This clone has a single count. The rearrangement joins TRBV5-1 to TRBJ2-1; no definite D call. The CDR3 runs 12 residues. V was pared by 4 bases and J by 9 bases, with 11 bases between. CDR1 and CDR2 (germline): SGHRS, YFSETQ. The CDR3 nucleotides read TGCGCCAGCAGCCCGTTCACGGGTGAGCAGTTCTTC. This sequence encodes CASSPFTGEQFF.

V and J are TRBV4-3 and TRBJ2-7, with 7 positions matching TRBD1. With 1 base clipped from V and 1 base from J, the junction kept 10 bases outside the gene matches. The CDR3 loop spans 17 amino acids. Per germline, CDR1 LGHNA and CDR2 YSLEER. The CDR3 bases are TGCGCCAGCAGCCAAGCGGCAGGACAGGAGATATCCTACGAGCAGTACTTC. As protein: CASSQAAGQEISYEQYF.

The chain employs TRBV18 and TRBJ2-5; 8 positions agree with TRBD1. The end of the DNA aligns better with TRBJ2-7, so the J call may be wrong. Germline assignment: CDR1 KGHSH and CDR2 LQKENI. CDR3 length equals 14 residues. Here the CDR3 reads CASSPYRGAYEQYF. In DNA, the CDR3 is TGTGCCAGCTCACCGTACAGGGGGGCCTACGAGCAGTACTTC.

This chain joins TRBV5-6 and TRBJ1-2; D is possibly TRBD1 (5 bases). V was cut by 1 base and J by 2 bases, with 9 bases left in between. The germline gives CDR1 SGHDT, CDR2 YYEEEE. The CDR3 spans 14 residues. The CDR3 nucleotides read TGTGCCAGCAGCTTGAACAGGATAAACTATGGCTACACCTTC. Encoded protein: CASSLNRINYGYTF.

The rearrangement links TRBV6-1 to TRBJ2-7, with TRBD1 identical over 7 bases. The germline V gene encodes CDR1 MNHNS and CDR2 SASEGT. The CDR3 extends over 18 amino acids. Trimming removed 4 bases from V and 1 base from J; junction bases left unmatched: 16. The chain's CDR3 is CASSGATAQGFSSYEQYF. Here the CDR3 DNA reads TGTGCCAGCAGTGGAGCGACAGCACAGGGGTTCTCTTCCTACGAGCAGTACTTC.

V usage is TRBV7-2 and J usage is TRBJ1-5, with D possibly being TRBD1 (6 bases). The germline gives CDR1 SGHTA, CDR2 FQGNSA. The CDR3 contains 15 residues. Trimming removed 1 base from V and 4 bases from J, with 11 bases in between. The CDR3 loop reads CASSLGTQGNQPQHF. The CDR3 coding sequence is TGTGCCAGCAGCTTAGGGACCCAGGGGAATCAGCCCCAGCATTTT.

This clone was observed a few times. The rearrangement uses TRBV5-4 and TRBJ2-1, with 10 nucleotides matching TRBD2. This CDR3 contains 16 residues. Germline assignment: CDR1 SGHNT and CDR2 YYREEE (reference sequence). Germline trimming cut 2 bases from V and 5 bases from J; bases unmatched to any gene: 7. This CDR3 reads CASSFPRLAGNNEQFF. The DNA for the CDR3 is TGTGCCAGCAGCTTCCCCCGACTAGCGGGCAACAATGAGCAGTTCTTC.

The rearrangement uses TRBV5-1 and TRBJ2-7; TRBD1 matches at 7 bases. Trimming removed 4 bases from V and 3 bases from J; junction bases left unmatched: 13. CDR1 is SGHRS and CDR2 is YFSETQ in the germline V gene. The CDR3 is 16 residues long. The CDR3 loop is CASSLGTVDFFYEQYF. The CDR3 coding sequence is TGCGCCAGCAGCCTGGGGACAGTCGACTTTTTCTACGAGCAGTACTTC.

The chain couples TRBV7-2 to TRBJ2-3; unclear D gene. V shed 5 bases and J shed 0 bases, with 6 bases lying between them. Germline V CDR1 and CDR2: SGHTA, FQGNSA. The CDR3 has 13 amino acids. The DNA for the CDR3 is TGTGCCAGCAGCCCCTCTAGCACAGATACGCAGTATTTT. Translation gives CASSPSSTDTQYF.

This rearrangement joins TRBV2 to TRBJ1-4; a weak D match, TRBD1 (6 bases). This CDR3 comprises 14 residues. The germline V gene has CDR1 SNHLY and CDR2 FYNNEI. V was pared by 1 base and J by 8 bases, with 11 bases between. CDR3 region: CASSEEGGGEKLFF. For the CDR3, the DNA is TGTGCCAGCAGTGAAGAGGGGGGAGGGGAAAAACTGTTTTTT.

Here the CDR3 reads CASSSNRVRRTGELFF. For the CDR3, the DNA is TGTGCCAGCAGTTCCAACAGGGTTAGAAGAACCGGGGAGCTGTTTTTT. The chain uses TRBV6-5 and TRBJ2-2, with D possibly being TRBD1 (6 bases). This CDR3 is 16 amino acids long. V lost 4 bases and J lost 5, with 17 bases in between. Germline V lookup: CDR1 MNHEY, CDR2 SVGAGI.

This clone came up a few times. The gene calls are TRBV11-2 and TRBJ2-6, with D possibly matching TRBD2 (6 bases). The CDR3 has 15 residues. Germline V gives CDR1 SGHAT, CDR2 FQNNGV. The V and J ends lost 5 bases and 4 bases respectively, with 12 bases between them. CDR3 residues: CASSPPGAGANVLTF. CDR3 bases: TGTGCCAGCAGCCCCCCGGGAGCCGGGGCCAACGTCCTGACTTTC.

The chain uses TRBV6-1 and TRBJ1-3, with D unclear. The CDR3 is 14 residues long. Trimming removed 7 bases at V and 0 bases at J, with 10 bases between. The germline gives CDR1 MNHNS, CDR2 SASEGT. This CDR3 reads CASKIGGSGNTIYF. CDR3 sequence (DNA): TGTGCCAGCAAGATTGGAGGCTCTGGAAACACCATATATTTT.

This clone was detected once. The V gene is TRBV14, the J gene TRBJ2-1; no firm D call. The V end lost 4 bases, the J end lost 3 bases, and 16 bases lay between the germline ends. Germline V CDR1 and CDR2: SGHDN, FVKESK. The length of the CDR3 is 16 residues. The CDR3: CASSLNSLVFYNEQFF. In DNA form, the CDR3 reads TGTGCCAGCAGCCTCAATTCCCTAGTCTTCTACAATGAGCAGTTCTTC.

The chain recombines TRBV28 with TRBJ1-1, with TRBD1 identical over 8 bases. V lost 6 bases, J lost 2 bases, and 17 bases stayed unmatched. Germline V lookup: CDR1 MDHEN, CDR2 SYDVKM. The CDR3 is 18 residues long. The CDR3, as DNA: TGTGCCAGCAGACCCGCCGGGACAGGTGGTGGAGGTAACACTGAAGCTTTCTTT. This gives the protein CASRPAGTGGGGNTEAFF.

CDR3 loop: CASSQEDRVRDTEAFF. CDR3 nucleotide sequence: TGTGCCAGCAGCCAAGAGGACAGGGTACGAGACACTGAAGCTTTCTTT. The rearrangement joins TRBV14 to TRBJ1-1; 8 bases line up with TRBD1. With 0 bases clipped from V and 3 bases from J, the junction kept 6 bases outside the gene matches. The CDR3 is made up of 16 amino acids. In germline, CDR1 is SGHDN, CDR2 FVKESK.

The chain is built from TRBV9 and TRBJ2-3; the D gene is possibly TRBD2 (6 bases). Trimming stripped 0 bases from V and 4 bases from J, with 12 bases between. From germline, CDR1 is SGDLS and CDR2 YYNGEE. The CDR3 spans 15 residues. The DNA of the CDR3 is TGTGCCAGCAGCGTAGGTGTTGCGGGATCAGATACGCAGTATTTT. Its protein is CASSVGVAGSDTQYF.